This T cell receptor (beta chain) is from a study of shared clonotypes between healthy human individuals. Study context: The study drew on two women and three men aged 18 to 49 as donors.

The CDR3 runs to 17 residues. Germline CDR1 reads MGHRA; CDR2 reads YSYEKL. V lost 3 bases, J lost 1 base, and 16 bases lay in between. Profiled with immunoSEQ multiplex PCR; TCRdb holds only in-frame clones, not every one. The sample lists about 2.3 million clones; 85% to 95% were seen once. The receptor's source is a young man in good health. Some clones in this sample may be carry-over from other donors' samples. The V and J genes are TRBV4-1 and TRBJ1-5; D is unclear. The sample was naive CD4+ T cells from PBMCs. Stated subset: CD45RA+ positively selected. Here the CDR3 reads CASSQDHAGESNQPQHF. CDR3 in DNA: TGCGCCAGCAGCCAGGACCACGCTGGGGAAAGCAATCAGCCCCAGCATTTT.